This T cell receptor beta chain was retrieved from a study of CD8+CD57+ T cells in acquired aplastic anemia. The study profiled TCR beta VDJ and CDR3 using genomic DNA as template. TCRdb used MiXCR to reprocess the reads, holding one entry per CDR3 protein. Found here are a few hundred thousand distinct CDR3 sequences, roughly 50% of them singletons; the top ten hold approximately 20%. Individuals selected for sequencing had exhibited CD8+CD57+ cell expansion on flow cytometry. The diagnosis in all patients was severe acquired aplastic anemia. Patient blood was sampled before any therapy had been received. V gave up 8 bases and J gave up 5 bases, with 17 bases separating them. The germline gives CDR1 MGHDK, CDR2 SYGVNS. This CDR3 has 14 amino acids. Study results and caveats: Overlap between patients and controls comprised about 28 CD8+ CDR3 sequences.

This clonotype was counted ten times or more. Its antigen is unknown. The chain joins TRBV25-1 to TRBJ2-3; D possibly uses TRBD1 or TRBD2 (5 bases each). The sample was sorted CD4+, CD8+, or CD8+CD57+ T cells (not recorded which) from PBMCs. This receptor was identified in a human donor with aplastic anemia. The CDR3 coding sequence is TGTGCCAGCTCCCGGGACGGAGAAGGAGATACGCAGTATTTT. It is translated as CASSRDGEGDTQYF.